A single T cell receptor beta chain is shown here with its context. Its antigen is as yet unknown. These data originate in a study of beta chain features in type 1 diabetes. Regarding the study as a whole: In all four CD4+ subsets, TCRB CDR3 length was significantly, moderately reduced in type 1 diabetes. Still unanswered here is whether HLA type influences TCRB rearrangement.

The entirety of the isolated RNA underwent reverse transcription, so expressed TCRB transcripts were sequenced. Naive, central memory and regulatory T cell samples averaged roughly 3.5 million reads. The table came from immunoSEQ multiplex PCR; TCRdb's copy has only in-frame clones and leaves some out. The sample includes roughly 300,000 clones, roughly a tenth of them seen just once. This CDR3 contains 14 residues. The V gene end was trimmed by 6 bases and the J gene end by 9 bases; junction bases not matched to a gene: 11. Germline lookup yields CDR1 ENHRY and CDR2 SYGVKD. Sorted CD4+ subsets: naive, central memory, regulatory, stem cell-like memory (CD45RO/CCR7/CD25/CD127/CD95/CD27 panel).

Sequenced sample: central memory CD4+ T cells from blood. The TCR originated in a man aged 30 to 45 with type 1 diabetes. The rearrangement links TRBV10-3 to TRBJ1-5; 7 bases are shared with TRBD1. This CDR3 reads CAISRGQAEGPQHF. For the CDR3, the DNA is TGTGCCATCAGCCGTGGACAGGCTGAGGGGCCCCAGCATTTT.